The 11 T cell receptor beta chains in this list originate from one sample, sequenced in a study of T-cell reconstitution after alpha-beta-depleted transplantation in children. Notes on the study in general: The main origin of T-cell counts and diversity one year after transplant was newly produced T cells.

No antigen has been assigned to these receptors. Preparation of the TCRbeta library used unique molecular identifiers. TCRdb called the PCR reads again in MiXCR, with one record for every CDR3 protein. The sample includes about 300,000 distinct CDR3 sequences, 7.5% to 9% of them seen just once. The input for sequencing was peripheral blood, taken 360 days after TCRalphabeta/CD19-depleted stem cell transplant. The receptors come from a female patient between 2 and 10 years old who had a stem cell transplant for Fanconi anemia, so the T cells may come from the graft donor.

This clonotype was detected many times. The chain has TRBV5-1 and TRBJ1-2; D is unresolved. Trimming shortened V by 4 bases and J by 2 bases, and 9 bases separated the two germline ends. Germline CDR1 is SGHRS and CDR2 is YFSETQ. The length of the CDR3 is 13 residues. For the CDR3, the DNA is TGCGCCAGCAGCCAAGACGTGAACTATGGCTACACCTTC. Its translation: CASSQDVNYGYTF. The variable domain in full, completed from reference TRBV5-1 and TRBJ1-2, reads KAGVTQTPRYLIKTRGQQVTLSCSPISGHRSVSWYQQTPGQGLQFLFEYFSETQRNKGNFPGRFSGRQFSNSRSEMNVSTLELGDSALYLCASSQDVNYGYTFGSGTRLTVV.

The sample holds a few counts of this clonotype. The chain carries TRBV19 and TRBJ1-5; D not certain. V gave up 6 bases and J gave up 0 bases, with 6 bases separating them. Germline lookup yields CDR1 LNHDA and CDR2 SQIVND (reference sequence). This CDR3 contains 13 residues. The CDR3 DNA sequence: TGTGCCAGTAGAGACCTTAGCAATCAGCCCCAGCATTTT. As protein: CASRDLSNQPQHF.

This clonotype showed up many times. The CDR3 here is CASSLGTSGRVTDTQYF. In DNA, the CDR3 is TGCGCCAGCAGCCTTGGGACTAGCGGGAGGGTCACAGATACGCAGTATTTT. The V and J genes are TRBV4-1 and TRBJ2-3, with 16 nucleotides matching TRBD2. Per germline, CDR1 MGHRA and CDR2 YSYEKL. The CDR3 loop spans 17 amino acids. V lost 4 bases, J lost 2 bases, and 3 bases stayed unmatched.

This clonotype was seen a few times. The chain employs TRBV7-9 and TRBJ2-7; TRBD1 aligns across 9 bases. The CDR3 sequence is 14 residues long. Germline CDR1 reads SEHNR; CDR2 reads FQNEAQ (reference sequence). With 5 bases clipped from V and 6 bases from J, the junction kept 8 bases outside the gene matches. CDR3 nucleotides: TGTGCCAGCAGCCAAACCGGGACAGGGTTCGAGCAGTACTTC. Amino acids: CASSQTGTGFEQYF.

The table lists this clonotype with many counts. The chain combines TRBV10-2 with TRBJ2-2; D gene unclear. Trimming shortened V by 7 bases and J by 5 bases, and 14 bases separated the two germline ends. The CDR3 length is 14 residues. The germline gives CDR1 WSHSY, CDR2 SAAADI. The CDR3 nucleotides read TGCGCCAGCATTTCTCCCTCATTGACCGGGGAGCTGTTTTTT. This codes for CASISPSLTGELFF.

This clonotype was seen a few times. J is TRBJ1-2 and V is TRBV7-9; D is undetermined. The CDR3 has 14 residues. V dropped 4 bases and J dropped 4 bases, with 13 bases sitting between them. The germline CDR1 and CDR2 sequences are SEHNR and FQNEAQ (reference sequence). The chain's CDR3 is CASSSEAGSYGYTF. The CDR3 nucleotides are TGTGCCAGCAGCTCCGAAGCGGGGAGCTATGGCTACACCTTC.

In this sample, this clonotype turned up a few times. This sequence joins TRBV4-3 and TRBJ2-3; no clear D gene. From germline, CDR1 is LGHNA and CDR2 YSLEER. The CDR3 is 15 residues long. V gave up 0 bases and J gave up 1 base, with 8 bases separating them. This CDR3 is CASSQDSGRTDTQYF. CDR3 in DNA: TGCGCCAGCAGCCAAGATTCAGGACGCACAGATACGCAGTATTTT.

The sample holds many counts of this clonotype. This rearrangement joins TRBV20-1 to TRBJ2-1; TRBD1 is a possible D gene (5 bases). This CDR3 contains 14 residues. V lost 6 bases and J lost 4, with 16 bases in between. Germline lookup yields CDR1 DFQATT and CDR2 SNEGSKA (reference sequence). The CDR3 DNA reads as TGCAGTGCGACCGGACAAGCAACATACAATGAGCAGTTCTTC. The encoded protein is CSATGQATYNEQFF.

This clonotype has only a few counts. The chain uses TRBV6-1 and TRBJ2-2, with D tentatively TRBD1 or TRBD2 (5 bases each). The CDR3 is 14 amino acids. V was trimmed by 10 bases and J by 2 bases, leaving 14 bases between them. Germline V gene lookup returns CDR1 MNHNS and CDR2 SASEGT. CDR3 protein: CATSGTENTGELFF. The CDR3 DNA is TGTGCCACCTCCGGGACCGAAAACACCGGGGAGCTGTTTTTT.

The V and J genes are TRBV6-2 or TRBV6-3 and TRBJ1-1; the D gene is possibly TRBD1 (5 bases). This CDR3 spans 13 amino acids. Looked up from germline, CDR1 is MNHEY and CDR2 is SVGEGT. V was trimmed by 8 bases and J by 1 base, leaving 11 bases between them. CDR3 coding DNA: TGTGCCAGCGGCGACAGTTGGAACACTGAAGCTTTCTTT. Translation: CASGDSWNTEAFF.

In this sample, this clonotype turned up a few times. The rearrangement links TRBV21-1 to TRBJ1-5; TRBD1 is taken as the D call from the table, unchecked against the DNA. TRBV21-1 is assigned pseudogene status. The CDR3 is 19 amino acids. CDR3 sequence (DNA): TGTGCCAGCAGGCTGCCGGGACCCAGCATCGGATATAGCAATCAGCCCCAGCATTTT. It specifies CASRLPGPSIGYSNQPQHF.